Listed below are T cell receptor beta chains from one sample, sequenced in a study of spatial heterogeneity in lung cancer. In TCRdb, the 5' RACE reads were re-called with MiXCR into one record per CDR3 protein. Among roughly 5,700 distinct CDR3 sequences listed, about 16% were seen once. The source material was lung tumor tissue, sampled at surgery. The receptors here all came from a male donor with early-stage non-small cell lung cancer. The CDR3 runs from the conserved cysteine through the conserved F or W. Each record gives: D gene, J gene, V gene, clone size, CDR3 DNA, CDR3 protein. D genes are given only for firm matches. The size of a clone is reported for some rows only, either as once, few or many, or as a class for expanded clones.

D gene: -; J gene: TRBJ1-2; V gene: TRBV5-1; clone size: few; CDR3 DNA: TGCGCCAGCAGCTTGCTGACAAGTAACTATGGCTACACCTTC; CDR3 protein: CASSLLTSNYGYTF
D gene: -; J gene: TRBJ1-1; V gene: TRBV20-1; clone size: -; CDR3 DNA: TGCAGTGCTACCCCAAAACCTGAAGCTTTCTTT; CDR3 protein: CSATPKPEAFF
D gene: -; J gene: TRBJ2-3; V gene: TRBV19; clone size: few; CDR3 DNA: TGTGCCAGTAGTATAGGAGTCAGCAGCACAGATACGCAGTATTTT; CDR3 protein: CASSIGVSSTDTQYF
D gene: TRBD2; J gene: TRBJ2-5; V gene: TRBV27; clone size: -; CDR3 DNA: TGTGCCAGCAGGCGGGGCGGGAGTAGAGAGACCCAGTACTTC; CDR3 protein: CASRRGGSRETQYF
D gene: -; J gene: TRBJ2-7; V gene: TRBV28; clone size: -; CDR3 DNA: TGTGCCAGCAGTTTATCTGGGGCCTCCTACGAGCAGTACTTC; CDR3 protein: CASSLSGASYEQYF
D gene: -; J gene: TRBJ2-5; V gene: TRBV9; clone size: medium-sized; CDR3 DNA: TGTGCCAGCAGCGCTAGCAGGGTACTCCAAGAGACCCAGTACTTC; CDR3 protein: CASSASRVLQETQYF
D gene: TRBD2; J gene: TRBJ2-3; V gene: TRBV13; clone size: -; CDR3 DNA: TGTGCCAGCAGCTTAGGAGCGGGAGGTAGCACAGATACGCAGTATTTT; CDR3 protein: CASSLGAGGSTDTQYF
D gene: -; J gene: TRBJ2-1; V gene: TRBV11-1; clone size: -; CDR3 DNA: TGTGCCAGCAGCTTAGTTGTAGAAAGGTCCTACAATGAGCAGTTCTTC; CDR3 protein: CASSLVVERSYNEQFF
D gene: -; J gene: TRBJ1-2; V gene: TRBV5-1; clone size: medium-sized; CDR3 DNA: TGCGCCAGCAGCTTGGGGTCGACCGACGGCTACACCTTC; CDR3 protein: CASSLGSTDGYTF
D gene: TRBD2; J gene: TRBJ2-7; V gene: TRBV7-6; clone size: medium-sized; CDR3 DNA: TGTGCCAGCAGCCCGGGTAGCGGGAGGGCCTACGAGCAGTACTTC; CDR3 protein: CASSPGSGRAYEQYF
D gene: -; J gene: TRBJ1-5; V gene: TRBV28; clone size: medium-sized; CDR3 DNA: TGTGCCAGCACGTCCTCGGAGGGGGGGGGCAACAATCAGCCCCAGCATTTT; CDR3 protein: CASTSSEGGGNNQPQHF
D gene: TRBD2; J gene: TRBJ2-3; V gene: TRBV6-2/TRBV6-3; clone size: few; CDR3 DNA: TGTGCCAGCAGTACCCGGACTAGCGGGAGGTTAGATACGCAGTATTTT; CDR3 protein: CASSTRTSGRLDTQYF
D gene: TRBD1; J gene: TRBJ1-1; V gene: TRBV10-3; clone size: few; CDR3 DNA: TGTGCCATCAGTACCCCAGGGGGCTCTGAAGCTTTCTTT; CDR3 protein: CAISTPGGSEAFF
D gene: -; J gene: TRBJ1-1; V gene: TRBV7-2; clone size: medium-sized; CDR3 DNA: TGTGCCAGCAGCTGGAAAGCCTCCAACTCTGAAGCTTTCTTT; CDR3 protein: CASSWKASNSEAFF
D gene: -; J gene: TRBJ2-7; V gene: TRBV12-3/TRBV12-4; clone size: -; CDR3 DNA: TGTGCCAGCAGTTTAGCGTATGGCGCCGCCGAGCAGTACTTC; CDR3 protein: CASSLAYGAAEQYF
D gene: -; J gene: TRBJ1-4; V gene: TRBV7-8; clone size: medium-sized; CDR3 DNA: TGTGCCAGCAGCTCGGGGACCCTCGCGAAAAAACTGTTTTTT; CDR3 protein: CASSSGTLAKKLFF
D gene: -; J gene: TRBJ1-5; V gene: TRBV28; clone size: medium-sized; CDR3 DNA: TGTGCCAGCGAGGGGGGCGCGTATCAGCCCCAGCATTTT; CDR3 protein: CASEGGAYQPQHF
D gene: TRBD1; J gene: TRBJ2-4; V gene: TRBV28; clone size: medium-sized; CDR3 DNA: TGTGCCAGCAGTTCTCTTCTCCGGGACAGGGGCGGCAAAAACATTCAGTACTTC; CDR3 protein: CASSSLLRDRGGKNIQYF
D gene: TRBD1; J gene: TRBJ1-1; V gene: TRBV29-1; clone size: medium-sized; CDR3 DNA: TGCAGCGTCCTGAGACAGGGCAGTGCACAAACTGAAGCTTTCTTT; CDR3 protein: CSVLRQGSAQTEAFF
D gene: -; J gene: TRBJ2-1; V gene: TRBV5-1; clone size: medium-sized; CDR3 DNA: TGCGCCAGCAGCTTGGAACAGGAGTACTACAATGAGCAGTTCTTC; CDR3 protein: CASSLEQEYYNEQFF
D gene: TRBD1; J gene: TRBJ2-1; V gene: TRBV7-2; clone size: medium-sized; CDR3 DNA: TGTGCCAGCAGCTTCGCGGACAGGGAGCAGTTCTTC; CDR3 protein: CASSFADREQFF
D gene: -; J gene: TRBJ2-4; V gene: TRBV4-2; clone size: -; CDR3 DNA: TGTGCCAGCAGCCAAGCGGCTCTAGGGGACGACATTCAGTACTTC; CDR3 protein: CASSQAALGDDIQYF
D gene: -; J gene: TRBJ2-5; V gene: TRBV29-1; clone size: -; CDR3 DNA: TGCAGTTTTGAGACTGCCCCGGAGACCCAGTACTTC; CDR3 protein: CSFETAPETQYF
D gene: -; J gene: TRBJ1-1; V gene: TRBV10-3; clone size: medium-sized; CDR3 DNA: TGTGCCATCAGTGAGTCACGTGTCGGGTGGGTCGGAGACACTGAAGCTTTCTTT; CDR3 protein: CAISESRVGWVGDTEAFF
D gene: TRBD2; J gene: TRBJ2-1; V gene: TRBV3-1; clone size: medium-sized; CDR3 DNA: TGTGCCAGCAGCCTAAGTGGACTAGCGGGAGGTGCGGACCCCTACAATGAGCAGTTCTTC; CDR3 protein: CASSLSGLAGGADPYNEQFF